The T cell receptor (beta chain) under discussion was sequenced for a study of blood T cell repertoires in COVID-19. The wider study: Donors in the United States, Italy and Spain gave samples during acute or convalescent COVID-19. Nucleic acid was either cDNA or gDNA, and it came from T cells, B-cell-depleted T cells, or PBMCs.

V shed 0 bases and J shed 4 bases, with 7 bases lying between them. Germline assignment: CDR1 SGHNT and CDR2 YYREEE (reference sequence). The CDR3 runs to 13 residues. Original processing notes: The authors estimated nucleated cell counts from reference gene primer amplification. Profiling relied on immunoSEQ multiplex PCR, and the TCRdb table lists in-frame clones only, not all of them. The V and J calls and clone size come from that table; D and trimming were worked out from the DNA. Among approximately 87,000 clones listed, 65% to 85% were seen once. This sequence originates from a woman older than 75 with acute or convalescent COVID-19. The chain joins TRBV5-4 to TRBJ1-2, with D tentatively TRBD1 (5 bases). Sequencing was carried out using peripheral blood. The CDR3 nucleotides are TGTGCCAGCAGCTTGGCGACAGCCTATGGCTACACCTTC. Its protein is CASSLATAYGYTF.